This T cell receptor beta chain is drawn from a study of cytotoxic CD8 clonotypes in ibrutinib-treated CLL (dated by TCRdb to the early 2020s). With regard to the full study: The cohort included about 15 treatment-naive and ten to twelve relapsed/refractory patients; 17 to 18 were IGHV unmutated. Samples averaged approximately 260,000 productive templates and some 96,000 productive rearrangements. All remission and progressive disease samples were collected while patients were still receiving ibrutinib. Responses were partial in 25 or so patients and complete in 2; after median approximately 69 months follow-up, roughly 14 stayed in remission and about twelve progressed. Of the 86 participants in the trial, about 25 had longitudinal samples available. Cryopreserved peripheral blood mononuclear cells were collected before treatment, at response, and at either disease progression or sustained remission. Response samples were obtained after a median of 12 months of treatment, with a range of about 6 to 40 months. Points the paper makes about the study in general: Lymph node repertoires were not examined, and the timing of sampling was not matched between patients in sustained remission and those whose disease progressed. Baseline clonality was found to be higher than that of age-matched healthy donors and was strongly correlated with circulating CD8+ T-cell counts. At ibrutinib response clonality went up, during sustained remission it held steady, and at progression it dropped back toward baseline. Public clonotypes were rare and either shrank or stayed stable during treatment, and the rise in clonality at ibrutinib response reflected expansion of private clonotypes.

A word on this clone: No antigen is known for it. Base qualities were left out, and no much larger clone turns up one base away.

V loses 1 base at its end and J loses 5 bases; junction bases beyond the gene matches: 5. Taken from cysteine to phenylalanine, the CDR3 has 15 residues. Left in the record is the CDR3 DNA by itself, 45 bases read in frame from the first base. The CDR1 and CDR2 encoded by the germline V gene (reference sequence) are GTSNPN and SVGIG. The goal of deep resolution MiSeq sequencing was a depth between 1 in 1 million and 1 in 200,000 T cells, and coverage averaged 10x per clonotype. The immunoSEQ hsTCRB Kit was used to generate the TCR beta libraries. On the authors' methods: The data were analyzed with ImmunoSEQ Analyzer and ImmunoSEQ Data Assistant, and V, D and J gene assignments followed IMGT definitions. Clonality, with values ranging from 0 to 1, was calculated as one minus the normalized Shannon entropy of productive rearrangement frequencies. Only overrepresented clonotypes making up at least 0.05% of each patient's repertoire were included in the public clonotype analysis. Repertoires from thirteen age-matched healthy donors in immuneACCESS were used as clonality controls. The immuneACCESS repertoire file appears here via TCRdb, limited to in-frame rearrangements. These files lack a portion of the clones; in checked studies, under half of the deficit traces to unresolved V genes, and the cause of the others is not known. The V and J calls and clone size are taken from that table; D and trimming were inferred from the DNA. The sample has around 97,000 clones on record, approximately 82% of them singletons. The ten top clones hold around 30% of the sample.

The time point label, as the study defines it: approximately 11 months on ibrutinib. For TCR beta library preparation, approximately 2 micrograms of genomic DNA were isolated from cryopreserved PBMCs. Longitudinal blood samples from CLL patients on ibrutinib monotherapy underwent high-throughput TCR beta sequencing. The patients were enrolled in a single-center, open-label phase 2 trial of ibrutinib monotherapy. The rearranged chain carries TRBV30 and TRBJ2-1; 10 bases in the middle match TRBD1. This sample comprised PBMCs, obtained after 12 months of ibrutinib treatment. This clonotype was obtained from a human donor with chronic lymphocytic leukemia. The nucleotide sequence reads TGTGCCTGGAGTGGTCCGGGACAGGGGAACAATGAGCAGTTCTTC. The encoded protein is CAWSGPGQGNNEQFF.